The subject of this entry is one T cell receptor (beta chain). Its antigen remains unidentified. The length of the CDR3 is 15 residues. The germline gives CDR1 MNHNY, CDR2 SVGAGI (reference sequence). V lost 4 bases to trimming and J lost 4 bases; unmatched junction nucleotides: 9. This specimen belongs to a study of post-analysis software for immune sequencing data. In the study overall: Disease trajectories encompassed relapsing-remitting, secondary progressive and progressive-relapsing multiple sclerosis. Study-wide results and limits: Patients carried roughly five TRBV segments more frequently than controls did, and TRBV5-6, TRBV5-1 and TRBV20-1 were among them.

TCR beta cDNA libraries included unique molecular identifiers. With roughly 1 to 11 million T cells as the source, 540,000 or so cDNA molecules resulted. One entry per CDR3 protein results from TCRdb running MiXCR on the PCR reads. The table records about 540,000 distinct CDR3 sequences, 34% of them present only once. This sequence joins TRBV6-6 and TRBJ1-2, with 7 bases aligning to TRBD1. The specimen was blood. This clonotype was sampled from a girl under 18 with multiple sclerosis. CDR3 protein: CASSSNDRVGYGYTF. The DNA for the CDR3 is TGTGCCAGCAGTTCCAATGACAGGGTGGGCTATGGCTACACCTTC.